This T cell receptor beta chain originates from a study of neoadjuvant anti-PD-1 for oral cavity cancer. In germline, CDR1 is LGHNA, CDR2 YNFKEQ. The V and J ends lost 0 bases and 8 bases respectively, with 13 bases between them. CDR3 size: 14 residues. Time point defined: after neoadjuvant nivolumab, at surgical resection. Libraries were prepared by immunoSEQ multiplex PCR; TCRdb keeps only in-frame clonotypes and omits some of them. The data hold about 23,000 clones, with around 43% observed a single time. V and J are TRBV4-2 and TRBJ1-2; no reliable D call. The specimen comprised tumor tissue, sampled after nivolumab (anti-PD-1) treatment. This receptor was identified in a person aged 35-79 years with oral cavity squamous cell carcinoma. In DNA form, the CDR3 reads TGTGCCAGCAGCCAAGATCGGAGCCAAAGAGGCTACACCTTC. Encoded protein: CASSQDRSQRGYTF.